This TCR beta chain was sequenced in a study of shared clonotypes between healthy human individuals (dated by TCRdb to about 2020). The study in broad terms: A few men and a couple of women, aged 18 to 49 years, made up the cohort. For each donor, CD4 naive and CD4 memory were each given three plates, CD8 naive was given two plates, and CD8 memory was given one plate. The study deeply sequenced blood TCR repertoires of about five healthy adults to estimate repertoire size and the extent of clonotype sharing between individuals. Libraries were prepared and TCR repertoires were sequenced by different laboratories using diverse techniques, in order to increase sequencing depth and limit assay-specific biases. Each donor's leukapheresis produced roughly between roughly 0.85 and 9.5 billion PBMCs.

This clone came up a few times. The clone's antigen remains unknown. No base-level quality is on record; no much larger clone is a single base apart. Inclusive of the bounding cysteine and phenylalanine, the CDR3 is 16 residues long. Only the CDR3 portion is preserved as DNA: 48 bases, with reading frame beginning at the first base. From the germline V gene, CDR1 is MGHRA and CDR2 is YSYEKL. Here V drops 0 bases and J drops 13 bases, and the junction holds 14 bases not matched to any gene. CD8 naive samples were obtained by positive selection for CCR7 among CD45RO-negative cells, yielding a CD45RA+CCR7+ population from which TemRA cells were excluded. Donors were healthy HIV-negative adults with no recently reported acute infections or vaccinations. Every donor was a Caucasian adult living in Nashville, Tennessee, USA. Blood was collected by leukapheresis, and PBMCs were isolated by Ficoll-Histopaque density gradient centrifugation and then cryopreserved in liquid nitrogen vapor phase. Purity and quantity of every magnetically sorted T cell population were checked by analytical flow cytometry. From each sorted fraction, genomic DNA was isolated and quantified by UV absorbance on a Nanodrop 2000c.

The full study reports these points: Around 5.4% of naive CD4, around 3.6% of naive CD8, approximately 2% of memory CD4, and 0.35% to 0.4% of memory CD8 clonotypes were shared across several donors. Incomplete sequencing was indicated by rarefaction of sorted-subset datasets, despite the large sequencing depth. Only blood was sampled, and tissue TCR repertoires likely differ from those in blood. Larger estimated clonotype richness was generally found for naive subsets than for memory subsets. Compared with non-shared clonotypes, the clonotypes found in all four sorted-subset donors had higher generation probabilities. Pairwise subsampling indicated that sequencing depth was expected to affect the degree of clonotype sharing among donors. The small number of donors limited the genetic and exposure-history diversity represented.

Using the deep immunoSEQ assay, TCR CDR3 regions were amplified from genomic DNA by multiplex PCR. For each cell subset, the extracted genomic DNA was distributed evenly across all wells of several immunoSEQ 96-well plates, and each plate served as one replicate. For sorted subsets, each replicate PCR was loaded with 200 ng genomic DNA, equivalent to some 31,000 T cell genomes. Purified libraries were measured with a Qubit 3.0 fluorometer, size-checked on a Bioanalyzer 2100, and measured again with the KAPA Library Quantification kit. Every immunoSEQ 96-well plate was sequenced on a dedicated single-read 150-cycle Illumina NextSeq 550 flow cell. The published analysis was carried out like this. The immunoSEQ output contained only junctional sequences without quality scores, so filtering could not match that applied to full-length reads. Sequences were annotated with PyIR, a Python wrapper for IgBLAST v1.9, and V/J genes and CDR3 were assigned using IMGT germline references. Reads with weak V/J assignments (E-value above 1e-6), missing CDR3, stop codons, out-of-frame junctions, or ambiguous translated residues were removed. V3J clonotypes were defined as sequences sharing the same inferred V gene, J gene, and CDR3 amino acid sequence. The percentage overlap between two repertoires was calculated by dividing the number of shared unique clonotypes by the size of the smaller repertoire. Repertoire richness was assessed with RTK rarefaction, the Chao1 estimator, and Recon v2.1 estimates of unobserved clonotypes. Generation probabilities for all TCRbeta clonotypes obtained by the gDNA method from four donors were computed using OLGA. TCRdb holds this immuneACCESS table with in-frame rearrangements only. Some clones are missing; in checked studies, unresolved V genes explain under half, and the rest has no known cause. V and J calls plus clone size are reproduced from that table; the DNA served to infer D and trimming. For this sample there are about 2.1 million clones; just under 95% appear just once. The ten most abundant clones make up approximately 1.7% of the sample.

Sequencing used naive CD8+ T cells from PBMCs. Explained via the paper, the cell subset or site label denotes: CD45RA+CCR7+. The V gene is TRBV4-1 and the J gene is TRBJ1-5; TRBD1 lines up with 8 middle nucleotides. This receptor was taken from a man between 18 and 29 years old in good health. Some clones in this sample may be carry-over from other donors' samples. CDR3 loop: CASSQDERQGAGPQHF. The sequence in DNA is TGCGCCAGCAGCCAAGATGAGCGGCAGGGGGCCGGGCCTCAGCATTTT.